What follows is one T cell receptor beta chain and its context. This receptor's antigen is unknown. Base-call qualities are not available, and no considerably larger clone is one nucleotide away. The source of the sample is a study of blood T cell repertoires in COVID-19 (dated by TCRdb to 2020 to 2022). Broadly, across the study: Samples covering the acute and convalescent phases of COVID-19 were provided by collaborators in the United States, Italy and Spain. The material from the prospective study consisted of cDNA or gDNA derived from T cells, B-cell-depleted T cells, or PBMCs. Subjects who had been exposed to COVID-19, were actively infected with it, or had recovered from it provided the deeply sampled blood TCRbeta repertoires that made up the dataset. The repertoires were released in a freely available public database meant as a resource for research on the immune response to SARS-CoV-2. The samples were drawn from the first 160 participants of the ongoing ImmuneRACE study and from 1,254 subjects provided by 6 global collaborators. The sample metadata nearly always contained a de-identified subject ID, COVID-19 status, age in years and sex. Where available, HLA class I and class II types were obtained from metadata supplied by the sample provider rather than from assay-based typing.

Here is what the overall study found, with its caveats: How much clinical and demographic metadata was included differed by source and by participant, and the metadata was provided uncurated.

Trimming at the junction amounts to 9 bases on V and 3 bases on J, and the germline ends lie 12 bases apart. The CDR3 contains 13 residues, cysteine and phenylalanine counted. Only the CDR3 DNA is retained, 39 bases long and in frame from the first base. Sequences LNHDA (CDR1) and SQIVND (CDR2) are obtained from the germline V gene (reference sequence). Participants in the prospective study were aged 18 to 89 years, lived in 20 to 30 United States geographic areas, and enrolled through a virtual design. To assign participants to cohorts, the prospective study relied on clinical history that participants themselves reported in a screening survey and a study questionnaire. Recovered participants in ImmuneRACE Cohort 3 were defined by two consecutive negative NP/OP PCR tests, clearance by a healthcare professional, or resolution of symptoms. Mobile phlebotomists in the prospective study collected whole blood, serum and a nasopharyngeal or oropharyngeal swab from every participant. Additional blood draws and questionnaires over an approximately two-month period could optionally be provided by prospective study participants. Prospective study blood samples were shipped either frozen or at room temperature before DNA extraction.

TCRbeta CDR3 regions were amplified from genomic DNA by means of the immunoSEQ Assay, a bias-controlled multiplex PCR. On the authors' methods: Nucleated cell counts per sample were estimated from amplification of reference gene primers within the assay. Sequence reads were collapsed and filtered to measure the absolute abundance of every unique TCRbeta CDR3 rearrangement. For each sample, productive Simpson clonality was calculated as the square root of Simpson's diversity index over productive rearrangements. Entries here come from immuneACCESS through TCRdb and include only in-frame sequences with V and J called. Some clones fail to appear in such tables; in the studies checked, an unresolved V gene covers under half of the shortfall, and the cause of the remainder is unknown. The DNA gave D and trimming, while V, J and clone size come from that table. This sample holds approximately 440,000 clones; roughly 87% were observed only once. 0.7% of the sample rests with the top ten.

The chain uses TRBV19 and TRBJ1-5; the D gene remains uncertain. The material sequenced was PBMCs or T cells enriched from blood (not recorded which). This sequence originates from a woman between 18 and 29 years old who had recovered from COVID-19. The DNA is TGTGCCAGCCCCGACAAGGCCAATCAGCCCCAGCATTTT. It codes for CASPDKANQPQHF.